Included here is one T cell receptor beta chain sequence, with context. The data were produced by immunoSEQ multiplex PCR, yet TCRdb's version contains in-frame clones alone and is incomplete. The top ten hold roughly 9.6% of the sample, which has just over 45,000 clones, around 94% seen once. The CDR3 has 16 residues. CDR1 is KGHSH, CDR2 LQKENI, per germline. The J segment lost 4 bases and the V segment lost 8 bases, leaving 16 bases of the junction unmatched. This sample is drawn from a study of OX40 agonist ivuxolimab in advanced cancers. About the research overall: All patients had ivuxolimab intravenously every 2 weeks at 0.01 to 10 mg/kg.

This chain uses TRBV18 with TRBJ1-1; TRBD1 aligns across 7 bases. This receptor was obtained from an adult with an advanced solid tumor such as melanoma, head and neck, liver or kidney cancer. This material consisted of CD4+ or CD8+ T cells sorted from blood, taken in a trial of the OX40 agonist ivuxolimab. The CDR3 sequence: CASPLGALTGFTEAFF. For the CDR3, the DNA is TGTGCCAGCCCCCTCGGGGCGCTGACAGGGTTCACTGAAGCTTTCTTT.